This passage covers 21 T cell receptor beta chains from one sample sequenced in a study of cytomegalovirus exposure and HLA in healthy donors (dated by TCRdb to about 2017). Library preparation employed the immunoSEQ multiplex PCR assay. A mixture of 60 forward primers for TCR Vbeta segments and 13 reverse primers for TCR Jbeta segments was used in the multiplex PCR. TCRdb provides this immuneACCESS table in a form limited to in-frame rearrangements. Some clones are lacking; in checked studies, under half of them reflect an unresolved V gene, and why the rest are absent is not known. For this sample the table gives under 100,000 clones, of which under 80% were detected only once. Over 4.5% of the sample is taken by the ten largest. The sequencing sample was made of PBMCs. The receptors here all came from a young man in good health and CMV-seropositive.

The rearrangement links TRBV6-1 to TRBJ1-2; 7 bases fit TRBD1. With V trimmed by 7 bases and J by 8 bases, 13 bases remained unmatched. The length of the CDR3 is 14 residues. Looked up from germline, CDR1 is MNHNS and CDR2 is SASEGT. DNA for the CDR3: TGTGCCAGCATTCCAGATCAGGGGGGCCGGGGCTACACCTTC. This codes for CASIPDQGGRGYTF.

V and J are TRBV7-9 and TRBJ1-5; D ambiguous. CDR3 size: 13 residues. Germline lookup yields CDR1 SEHNR and CDR2 FQNEAQ (reference sequence). V lost 7 bases and J 7 bases, leaving 14 bases between the germline ends. CDR3 DNA sequence: TGTGCCAGCACCTCAGACGAGGGCCAGCCCCAGCATTTT. Amino acid sequence: CASTSDEGQPQHF.

The chain links TRBV7-6 to TRBJ2-7; TRBD2 matches at 10 bases. Trimming took 2 bases from V and 3 from J; bases not matched to a gene: 4. The CDR3 loop spans 15 amino acids. The germline CDR1 and CDR2 sequences are SGHVS and FNYEAQ. The CDR3 spells CASSLTSGTRYEQYF. CDR3 DNA sequence: TGTGCCAGCAGCTTAACTAGCGGGACTCGCTACGAGCAGTACTTC.

The J gene is TRBJ2-7, the V gene TRBV11-2; TRBD2 aligns across 11 bases. In germline, CDR1 is SGHAT, CDR2 FQNNGV. Trimming removed 5 bases from V and 3 bases from J; junction bases left unmatched: 9. This CDR3 contains 16 residues. CDR3 protein: CASSRTKTSGNYEQYF. The CDR3 DNA reads TGTGCCAGCAGCCGAACAAAGACTAGCGGGAACTACGAGCAGTACTTC. Variable domain in full (rest from reference TRBV11-2 and TRBJ2-7): EAGVAQSPRYKIIEKRQSVAFWCNPISGHATLYWYQQILGQGPKLLIQFQNNGVVDDSQLPKDRFSAERLKGVDSTLKIQPAKLEDSAVYLCASSRTKTSGNYEQYFGPGTRLTVT.

CDR3 region: CASGAGAHQPQHF. CDR3 nucleotides: TGTGCTAGTGGGGCAGGGGCGCACCAGCCCCAGCATTTT. The V call is TRBV12-5, the J call TRBJ1-5, with D maybe TRBD1 (6 bases). The germline CDR1 and CDR2 sequences are LGHNT and FRNRAP. V lost 6 bases, J lost 7 bases, and 13 bases lay in between. The CDR3 has 13 residues.

With respect to this clone: Different DNA sequences within this sample yield the same CDR3. The genes are TRBV5-1 and TRBJ1-2; 8 positions agree with TRBD1. The V gene's germline CDR1 is SGHRS and CDR2 YFSETQ. This CDR3 comprises 14 residues. Unmatched junction bases numbered 2, after V lost 3 bases and J lost 1 base. CDR3 sequence: CASSSRGLNYGYTF. The CDR3 bases are TGCGCCAGCAGCTCCAGGGGGCTTAACTATGGCTACACCTTC.

The V call is TRBV10-2, the J call TRBJ2-1; 10 bases agree with TRBD2. CDR3 length equals 15 residues. V shed 3 bases, J shed 4 bases, and the junction held 3 bases outside the gene matches. Germline CDR1 WSHSY, CDR2 SAAADI. DNA of the CDR3: TGCGCCAGCAGTGATAGGACTAGCGGATACAATGAGCAGTTCTTC. The encoded protein is CASSDRTSGYNEQFF.

The CDR3, as DNA: TGTGCCAGTAGTATGACCGGGTGGAACACTGAAGCTTTCTTT. Its translation is CASSMTGWNTEAFF. The chain couples TRBV19 to TRBJ1-1; D gene unclear. V lost 3 bases and J 1 base, leaving 9 bases between the germline ends. The CDR3 spans 14 residues. From germline, CDR1 is LNHDA and CDR2 SQIVND (reference sequence).

This chain joins TRBV6-1 and TRBJ1-2; possibly TRBD1 for D (5 bases). CDR3 length equals 13 residues. Germline assignment: CDR1 MNHNS and CDR2 SASEGT. The ends were cut back, 7 bases at V and 2 bases at J, with 11 bases in the middle. The CDR3, as DNA: TGTGCCAGCAATCCCGGACAAAACTATGGCTACACCTTC. Its protein is CASNPGQNYGYTF.

V and J are TRBV9 and TRBJ2-2; D gene ambiguous. Trimming left V 3 bases short and J 0 bases short, with 3 bases between. Germline-derived CDR1 and CDR2 are SGDLS and YYNGEE. This CDR3 has 13 amino acids. The CDR3 loop is CASSGANTGELFF. CDR3 bases: TGTGCCAGCAGCGGCGCGAACACCGGGGAGCTGTTTTTT.

This chain connects TRBV5-1 to TRBJ1-2; 8 bases align to TRBD1. Germline V gene sequence: CDR1 SGHRS, CDR2 YFSETQ. The V gene end was trimmed by 6 bases and the J gene end by 5 bases; junction bases not matched to a gene: 6. CDR3 length: 13 residues. The CDR3, as DNA: TGCGCCAGCACCATGACAGGGGCGTATGGCTACACCTTC. As protein: CASTMTGAYGYTF.

The genes are TRBV4-1 and TRBJ1-3; D is perhaps TRBD1 (6 bases). The germline V gene has CDR1 MGHRA and CDR2 YSYEKL. This CDR3 spans 21 amino acids. V lost 2 bases and J lost 0, with 26 bases in between. CDR3 loop: CASSQWGLRWDSSHSGNTIYF. The CDR3 region has the DNA TGCGCCAGCAGCCAATGGGGGCTCCGTTGGGATAGTTCGCACTCTGGAAACACCATATATTTT.

The rearrangement links TRBV29-1 to TRBJ2-1, with D unclear. The CDR3 consists of 11 residues. V was pared by 8 bases and J by 10 bases, with 15 bases between. CDR1 and CDR2 from the germline V gene are SQVTM and ANQGSEA. CDR3 loop: CSQILHSEQFF. CDR3 in DNA: TGCAGCCAGATACTACACTCGGAGCAGTTCTTC.

V gene TRBV2 combines with J gene TRBJ2-7; TRBD2 is a possible D gene (5 bases). The V gene's germline CDR1 is SNHLY and CDR2 FYNNEI. Trimming removed 6 bases from V and 4 bases from J, with 16 bases in between. This CDR3 has 14 residues. The CDR3 bases are TGTGCCAGCAGAAGTAGCCCCGGGGAGTACGAGCAGTACTTC. Translated, it gives CASRSSPGEYEQYF.

The genes are TRBV11-2 and TRBJ2-7; TRBD2 agrees at 14 bases. CDR1 is SGHAT and CDR2 is FQNNGV in the germline V gene. The CDR3 has 20 residues. The junction had 12 bases not matched to a gene; V was cut back by 0 bases and J by 2 bases. The CDR3 nucleotides read TGTGCCAGCAGCTTAGATCGGACCGGACTAGCGGGAGGACTAACCTACGAGCAGTACTTC. It is translated as CASSLDRTGLAGGLTYEQYF. Looking up the rest from reference TRBV11-2 and TRBJ2-7 gives the full variable domain: EAGVAQSPRYKIIEKRQSVAFWCNPISGHATLYWYQQILGQGPKLLIQFQNNGVVDDSQLPKDRFSAERLKGVDSTLKIQPAKLEDSAVYLCASSLDRTGLAGGLTYEQYFGPGTRLTVT.

The genes are TRBV6-5 and TRBJ1-2, with 8 bases lining up with TRBD1. J gave up 4 bases and V 2 bases, and 3 bases lay outside the gene matches. The CDR3 sequence is 14 residues long. Germline values: CDR1 MNHEY, CDR2 SVGAGI. The CDR3 here is CASSYRTGSYGYTF. DNA of the CDR3: TGTGCCAGCAGTTACAGGACAGGGTCCTATGGCTACACCTTC.

The rearrangement links TRBV10-3 to TRBJ2-1; D perhaps matches TRBD2 (5 bases). The CDR3 is 15 amino acids. Trimming pared 0 bases from V and 5 bases from J, leaving 11 bases between. The germline gives CDR1 ENHRY, CDR2 SYGVKD. The CDR3 region is CAISESGLADNEQFF. Here the CDR3 DNA reads TGTGCCATCAGTGAGTCAGGGCTAGCTGACAATGAGCAGTTCTTC.

The chain links TRBV29-1 to TRBJ2-3; 9 bases line up with TRBD2. CDR3 length: 14 amino acids. CDR1 and CDR2 from the germline V gene are SQVTM and ANQGSEA. V trimming: 6 bases; J trimming: 2 bases; junction bases outside the gene matches: 6. Here the CDR3 DNA reads TGCAGCGTCAGAGCGGGAGGAGTCACAGATACGCAGTATTTT. Translated: CSVRAGGVTDTQYF.

The rearrangement joins TRBV2 to TRBJ2-5, with 12 bases lining up with TRBD1. V gave up 7 bases and J gave up 5 bases; unmatched junction bases: 5. Germline CDR1 is SNHLY and CDR2 is FYNNEI. The CDR3 runs to 14 residues. CDR3 nucleotide sequence: TGTGCCAGCAAACGGGACAGGGGGCGGGAGACCCAGTACTTC. This translates into CASKRDRGRETQYF.

The chain couples TRBV7-9 to TRBJ2-7, with D tentatively TRBD1 (6 bases). CDR1 SEHNR and CDR2 FQNEAQ come from the germline V gene (reference sequence). V was pared by 5 bases and J by 1 base, with 12 bases between. This CDR3 is built from 14 residues. CDR3 DNA: TGTGCCAGCAGCCTGCAAGGGGGTTCCTACGAGCAGTACTTC. It encodes CASSLQGGSYEQYF.

The chain is built from TRBV21-1 and TRBJ1-2; the table's D call, TRBD1, was not checked against the DNA. TRBV21-1 is labeled a pseudogene. The CDR3 has 18 residues. CDR3 in amino acids: CASSKRITGTAFNYGYTF. DNA for the CDR3: TGTGCCAGCAGCAAAAGAATAACCGGGACAGCCTTTAACTATGGCTACACCTTC.